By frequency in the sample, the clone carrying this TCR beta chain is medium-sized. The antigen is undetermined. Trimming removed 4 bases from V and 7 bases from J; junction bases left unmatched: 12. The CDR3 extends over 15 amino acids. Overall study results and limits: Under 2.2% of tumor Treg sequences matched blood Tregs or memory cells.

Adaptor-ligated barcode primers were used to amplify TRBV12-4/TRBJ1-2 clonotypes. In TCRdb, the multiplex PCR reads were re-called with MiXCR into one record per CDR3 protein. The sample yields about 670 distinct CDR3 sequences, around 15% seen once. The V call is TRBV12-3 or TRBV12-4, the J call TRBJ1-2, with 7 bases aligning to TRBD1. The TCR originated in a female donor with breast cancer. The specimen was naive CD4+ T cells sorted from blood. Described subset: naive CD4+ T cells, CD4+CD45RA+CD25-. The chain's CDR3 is CASSYTTRQGGGYTF. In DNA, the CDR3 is TGTGCCAGCAGTTACACCACCCGACAGGGCGGTGGCTACACCTTC.